Following are 15 T cell receptor beta chains from one sample sequenced in a study of blood T cell repertoires in COVID-19. Clones were sequenced by immunoSEQ multiplex PCR, and TCRdb holds only the in-frame ones, with some missing. The sample gives roughly 240,000 clones, over 80% of which show up once; around 0.87% is in the top ten. Sequences were obtained from PBMCs or T cells enriched from blood (not recorded which). These receptors were collected from a man aged 45-60 years who had been exposed to COVID-19.

This clone has only one observation. This chain links TRBV5-1 with TRBJ1-5; no firm D call. V was clipped by 1 base and J by 0 bases, with 5 bases between them. Germline V lookup: CDR1 SGHRS, CDR2 YFSETQ. The CDR3 contains 14 residues. The CDR3 region has the DNA TGCGCCAGCAGCTTGTCAGGTAGCAATCAGCCCCAGCATTTT. It encodes CASSLSGSNQPQHF.

This rearrangement joins TRBV5-1 to TRBJ1-6; D might be TRBD1 (5 bases). The V end lost 2 bases, the J end lost 9 bases, and 9 bases lay between the germline ends. From germline, CDR1 is SGHRS and CDR2 YFSETQ. The CDR3 sequence is 13 residues long. The CDR3 region is CASSFQGGSPLHF. CDR3 DNA: TGCGCCAGCAGCTTCCAGGGTGGTTCACCCCTCCACTTT.

The J gene is TRBJ2-7, the V gene TRBV4-2; TRBD1 agrees at 7 bases. The CDR3 is 15 residues long. The V and J ends lost 3 bases and 3 bases, in that order; junction bases with no gene match: 8. Per the germline V gene, CDR1 is LGHNA and CDR2 is YNFKEQ. Written as DNA, the CDR3 is TGTGCCAGCAGCCACAAGACGGGACAGATCTACGAGCAGTACTTC. Its protein is CASSHKTGQIYEQYF.

The chain joins TRBV2 to TRBJ1-6; no clear D gene. Germline V gene data show CDR1 as SNHLY and CDR2 as FYNNEI. The CDR3 loop spans 13 amino acids. Trimming removed 6 bases from V and 14 bases from J, with 17 bases in between. The CDR3 nucleotides are TGTGCCAGCAGGGAATCGGCGGAATTCACCCTCCACTTT. Amino acid sequence: CASRESAEFTLHF. Filled out from reference TRBV2 and TRBJ1-6, the complete variable domain reads EPEVTQTPSHQVTQMGQEVILRCVPISNHLYFYWYRQILGQKVEFLVSFYNNEISEKSEIFDDQFSVERPDGSNFTLKIRSTKLEDSAMYFCASRESAEFTLHFGNGTRLTVT.

The chain combines TRBV12-3 or TRBV12-4 with TRBJ1-1; possibly TRBD1 for D (5 bases). There are 13 residues in the CDR3. The V end lost 7 bases, the J end lost 1 base, and 10 bases lay between the germline ends. The CDR3 loop is CASNTQANTEAFF. DNA for the CDR3: TGTGCCAGCAACACACAGGCGAACACTGAAGCTTTCTTT.

The V gene is TRBV11-2, the J gene TRBJ2-1; 10 bases match TRBD1. J gave up 9 bases and V 4 bases, and 15 bases lay outside the gene matches. Germline V gives CDR1 SGHAT, CDR2 FQNNGV. This CDR3 comprises 17 residues. The CDR3 is CASSSPLTGGYMVEQFF. For the CDR3, the DNA is TGTGCCAGCAGCTCCCCATTGACAGGGGGCTACATGGTTGAGCAGTTCTTC. Full variable domain (missing parts from reference TRBV11-2 and TRBJ2-1): EAGVAQSPRYKIIEKRQSVAFWCNPISGHATLYWYQQILGQGPKLLIQFQNNGVVDDSQLPKDRFSAERLKGVDSTLKIQPAKLEDSAVYLCASSSPLTGGYMVEQFFGPGTRLTVL.

The chain carries TRBV7-6 and TRBJ2-3; 12 bases agree with TRBD2. V lost 5 bases, J lost 2 bases, and 5 bases stayed unmatched. Germline CDR1 reads SGHVS; CDR2 reads FNYEAQ. There are 16 residues in the CDR3. The CDR3 loop reads CASSPWTSGATDTQYF. CDR3 bases: TGTGCCAGCAGCCCATGGACTAGCGGGGCCACAGATACGCAGTATTTT.

J is TRBJ2-1 and V is TRBV5-4, with D maybe TRBD1 (6 bases). Trimming stripped 4 bases from V and 8 bases from J, with 16 bases between. Germline V lookup: CDR1 SGHNT, CDR2 YYREEE (reference sequence). The CDR3 length is 14 residues. CDR3 amino acids: CASSPNQGFHEQFF. In DNA form, the CDR3 reads TGTGCCAGCAGCCCAAACCAGGGGTTCCATGAGCAGTTCTTC.

This rearrangement joins TRBV5-5 to TRBJ1-1; TRBD1 is a possible D gene (6 bases). This CDR3 contains 14 residues. From germline, CDR1 is SGHKS and CDR2 YYEKEE (reference sequence). Trimming took 4 bases from V and 4 from J, leaving 14 bases between them. The CDR3 protein is CASSRTGSITEAFF. CDR3 bases: TGTGCCAGCAGCAGAACAGGGAGTATCACTGAAGCTTTCTTT.

This clone was observed a few times. The rearrangement joins TRBV7-9 to TRBJ2-7, with 9 positions matching TRBD1. The J segment lost 6 bases and the V segment lost 3 bases, leaving 3 bases of the junction unmatched. The length of the CDR3 is 13 residues. The V gene's germline CDR1 is SEHNR and CDR2 FQNEAQ (reference sequence). CDR3 sequence reads: CASSFGQGSEQYV. For the CDR3, the DNA is TGTGCCAGCAGCTTTGGACAGGGGTCCGAGCAGTACGTC.

The chain has TRBV28 and TRBJ2-1; 7 bases fit TRBD2. This CDR3 spans 16 amino acids. Germline V gene lookup returns CDR1 MDHEN and CDR2 SYDVKM. V shed 5 bases and J 9 bases; nucleotides not matched to a gene: 16. The DNA of the CDR3 is TGTGCCAGCAGTCCGTGGACTGGCGGGAGTTCGGGTGAGCAGTTCTTC. This sequence encodes CASSPWTGGSSGEQFF.

This clone was observed a single time. The rearrangement joins TRBV6-1 to TRBJ1-6, with D maybe TRBD1 (6 bases). Per germline, CDR1 MNHNS and CDR2 SASEGT. The CDR3 totals 16 residues. The V end was cut by 2 bases, the J end by 6 bases, with 14 bases between. The CDR3 protein is CASSEWGGFINSPLHF. CDR3 nucleotide sequence: TGTGCCAGCAGTGAATGGGGGGGCTTCATTAATTCACCCCTCCACTTT.

This clone was counted only a few times. The V gene is TRBV5-1, the J gene TRBJ1-6, with 10 bases aligning to TRBD1. CDR1 and CDR2 (germline): SGHRS, YFSETQ. The CDR3 runs to 15 residues. Trimming took 4 bases from V and 8 from J; bases not matched to a gene: 6. CDR3 amino acids: CASSPRTGGDSPLHF. CDR3 sequence (DNA): TGCGCCAGCAGCCCGAGGACAGGGGGGGATTCACCCCTCCACTTT.

CDR3 DNA sequence: TGCAGCGTTGACGGACTAGGAGACACAGATACGCAGTATTTT. It specifies CSVDGLGDTDTQYF. The V and J genes are TRBV29-1 and TRBJ2-3, with 7 bases lining up with TRBD2. This CDR3 has 14 amino acids. Unmatched junction bases numbered 5, after V lost 3 bases and J lost 2 bases. Looked up from germline, CDR1 is SQVTM and CDR2 is ANQGSEA.

The CDR3: CASSQTASYGYTF. Here the CDR3 DNA reads TGTGCCAGCAGTCAAACAGCAAGCTATGGCTACACCTTC. The rearrangement links TRBV28 to TRBJ1-2; D ambiguous. The CDR3 length is 13 residues. Germline values: CDR1 MDHEN, CDR2 SYDVKM. Trimming left V 5 bases short and J 4 bases short, with 11 bases between.